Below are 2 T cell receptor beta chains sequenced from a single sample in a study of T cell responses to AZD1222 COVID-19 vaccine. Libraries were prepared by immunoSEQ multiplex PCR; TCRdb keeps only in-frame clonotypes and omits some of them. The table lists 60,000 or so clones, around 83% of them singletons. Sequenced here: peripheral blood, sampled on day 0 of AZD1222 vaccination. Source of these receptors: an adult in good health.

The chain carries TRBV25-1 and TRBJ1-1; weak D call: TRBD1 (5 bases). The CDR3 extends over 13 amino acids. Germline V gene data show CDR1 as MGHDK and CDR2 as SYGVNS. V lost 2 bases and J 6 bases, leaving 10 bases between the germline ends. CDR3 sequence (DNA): TGTGCCAGCAGTGAAATGGGCAGGGCTGAAGCTTTCTTT. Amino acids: CASSEMGRAEAFF.

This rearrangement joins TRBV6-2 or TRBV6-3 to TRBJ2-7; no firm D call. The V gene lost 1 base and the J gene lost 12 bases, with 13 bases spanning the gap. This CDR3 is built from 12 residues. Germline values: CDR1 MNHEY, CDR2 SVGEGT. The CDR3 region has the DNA TGTGCCAGCAGTTACTTGAGCCCACCCCGGTACTTC. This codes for CASSYLSPPRYF.